This paragraph reports one TCR beta chain. The sample originates from a study of T cell responses to AZD1222 COVID-19 vaccine. Only in-frame clones appear in the TCRdb table, and some are missing; sequencing was by immunoSEQ multiplex PCR. In the table there are fewer than 200,000 clones, around nine tenths of which are singletons. The length of the CDR3 is 14 residues. Germline V lookup: CDR1 LNHDA, CDR2 SQIVND (reference sequence). The V end was cut by 3 bases, the J end by 11 bases, with 20 bases between. This sequence was found in an adult who received the AZD1222 COVID-19 vaccine. Here the sequenced sample was peripheral blood, taken 28 days after the second AZD1222 dose. The chain combines TRBV19 with TRBJ2-7, with D perhaps TRBD1 or TRBD2 (6 bases each). For the CDR3, the DNA is TGTGCCAGTAGTATGGGAGGCCGGGACACCCGAAAGTACTTC. It specifies CASSMGGRDTRKYF. The whole variable domain, filled in from reference TRBV19 and TRBJ2-7, reads DGGITQSPKYLFRKEGQNVTLSCEQNLNHDAMYWYRQDPGQGLRLIYYSQIVNDFQKGDIAEGYSVSREKKESFPLTVTSAQKNPTAFYLCASSMGGRDTRKYFGPGTRLTVT.